Listed below are T cell receptor beta chains from one sample, sequenced in a study of control samples from healthy donors and cancer patients. The protocol was immunoSEQ multiplex PCR, while the TCRdb copy is restricted to in-frame clones and leaves out a portion. The repertoire holds 100,000 to 150,000 clones, with roughly 90% as singletons. The material sequenced was blood. All receptors derive from a man over 45 in good health. The CDR3 runs from the conserved cysteine through the conserved F or W. D genes are given only for firm matches. Where a row states a size, it is once, few, many or the class of an expanded clone; other rows omit it.

V,J,D,size,CDR3,DNA
TRBV9,TRBJ2-5,.,.,CASSPQDNQETQYF,TGTGCCAGCAGCCCCCAAGACAATCAAGAGACCCAGTACTTC
TRBV27,TRBJ2-1,TRBD1,.,CASSPGTGGGNEQFF,TGTGCCAGCAGTCCGGGGACAGGGGGGGGCAATGAGCAGTTCTTC
TRBV6-2/TRBV6-3,TRBJ2-3,.,once,CASSLLGLVTDTQYF,TGTGCCAGCAGCCTCCTCGGACTTGTAACAGATACGCAGTATTTT
TRBV11-2,TRBJ2-3,.,.,CASSYMDSTDTQYF,TGTGCCAGCAGCTATATGGACTCCACAGATACGCAGTATTTT
TRBV19,TRBJ1-5,TRBD1,.,CASSIGQGTSNQPQHF,TGTGCCAGTAGTATTGGACAGGGGACGAGCAATCAGCCCCAGCATTTT
TRBV12-5,TRBJ1-3,.,.,CASALPALNSGNTIYF,TGTGCTAGTGCCCTTCCCGCCCTCAACTCTGGAAACACCATATATTTT
TRBV3-1/TRBV3-2,TRBJ2-3,TRBD2,.,CASSPRSGLAGFTDTQYF,TGTGCCAGCAGCCCCCGCTCGGGACTAGCGGGGTTCACAGATACGCAGTATTTT
TRBV18,TRBJ1-1,.,.,CASSPVDQNTEAFF,TGTGCCAGCTCACCCGTGGATCAGAACACTGAAGCTTTCTTT
TRBV7-2,TRBJ2-7,TRBD1,few,CASKQQGAYEQYF,TGTGCCAGCAAACAACAGGGGGCATACGAGCAGTACTTC
TRBV6-1,TRBJ1-1,.,.,CASSEKGDTEAFF,TGTGCCAGCAGTGAAAAGGGAGACACTGAAGCTTTCTTT
TRBV7-2,TRBJ2-3,.,.,CASSSAGLSTDTQYF,TGTGCCAGCAGCTCCGCGGGACTGAGCACAGATACGCAGTATTTT
TRBV19,TRBJ2-7,TRBD1,once,CASSTRDRGRNEQYF,TGTGCCAGTAGTACCCGGGACAGGGGGCGAAACGAGCAGTACTTC
TRBV6-5,TRBJ2-7,.,once,CASKGGEDSAKGQYF,TGTGCCAGCAAAGGGGGGGAGGACAGCGCGAAAGGGCAGTACTTC
TRBV18,TRBJ2-5,.,.,CASSPFGGYAETQYF,TGTGCCAGCTCACCATTCGGGGGTTACGCGGAGACCCAGTACTTC
TRBV12-5,TRBJ2-3,.,.,CASGPGVVTDTQYF,TGTGCTAGTGGCCCGGGGGTGGTCACAGATACGCAGTATTTT
TRBV5-6,TRBJ1-2,TRBD1,few,CASSLVDRAANYGYTF,TGTGCCAGCAGCTTGGTCGACAGGGCGGCGAACTATGGCTACACCTTC
TRBV3-1/TRBV3-2,TRBJ2-3,TRBD2,.,CASSGLAGVDTQYF,TGTGCCAGCAGCGGACTAGCGGGGGTAGATACGCAGTATTTT
TRBV4-3,TRBJ2-7,TRBD1,.,CASSHGQGAEQYF,TGCGCCAGCAGCCATGGACAGGGGGCCGAGCAGTACTTC
TRBV7-8,TRBJ1-2,.,.,CASSLAGAAYGYTF,TGTGCCAGCAGCTTAGCGGGGGCGGCCTATGGCTACACCTTC
TRBV10-3,TRBJ1-3,.,.,CAIRDPRARNTIYF,TGTGCCATCAGGGATCCGAGGGCGAGAAACACCATATATTTT
TRBV10-3,TRBJ2-1,TRBD2,.,CATAQAGGHNEQFF,TGTGCCACCGCCCAAGCGGGGGGTCACAATGAGCAGTTCTTC
TRBV7-2,TRBJ2-3,TRBD2,.,CASSFSGGAADTQYF,TGTGCCAGCAGCTTTAGCGGGGGGGCCGCAGATACGCAGTATTTT
TRBV27,TRBJ1-3,.,.,CASSYRALSGNTIYF,TGTGCCAGCAGTTATAGGGCGCTCTCTGGAAACACCATATATTTT
TRBV27,TRBJ2-6,TRBD2,once,CASTLSGGGTGANVLTF,TGTGCCAGCACCCTTAGCGGGGGGGGGACTGGGGCCAACGTCCTGACTTTC
TRBV10-3,TRBJ1-6,TRBD1,many,CAISLDRGNNSPLHF,TGTGCCATATCTTTGGACAGGGGAAATAATTCACCCCTCCACTTT
TRBV9,TRBJ1-4,.,.,CASSFGPNPNEKLFF,TGTGCCAGCAGCTTCGGGCCAAACCCTAATGAAAAACTGTTTTTT
TRBV6-4,TRBJ2-1,.,.,CASRKQGDGLYNEQFF,TGTGCCAGCAGGAAACAGGGCGACGGACTCTACAATGAGCAGTTCTTC
TRBV18,TRBJ2-5,TRBD1,.,CASSPQGARQETQYF,TGTGCCAGCTCACCTCAGGGGGCGCGGCAAGAGACCCAGTACTTC
TRBV27,TRBJ1-6,.,few,CASIPRGGWNSPLHF,TGTGCCAGCATTCCTAGGGGGGGGTGGAATTCACCCCTCCACTTT
TRBV30,TRBJ1-1,.,few,CAWSDERNTEAFF,TGTGCCTGGAGTGACGAGCGGAACACTGAAGCTTTCTTT